The source of this T cell receptor (beta chain) is a study of T-cell memory formation after mild COVID-19. Overall study context: TCR clusters were largely donor specific. Findings and caveats of the study: The study found balanced CD4/CD8 in clones contracting day 15 to 85 and a CD4+ lean in later expanders. The finding that pre-infection memory included some responding clones suggested that cross-reactive memory joined.

The CDR3 runs 15 residues. Concerning this clonotype: Antigen unknown.

Constant-segment primers served in 5'RACE that generated TCR alpha and TCR beta cDNA libraries bearing sample barcodes and UMIs. Via MiXCR, TCRdb re-called the 5' RACE reads, giving one row per CDR3 protein. The sample shows tens of thousands of distinct CDR3 sequences, over 13% of them seen only once. The source material was PBMCs or a T cell subset sorted from them (not recorded which). This chain joins TRBV3-2 and TRBJ2-1; the table's TRBD1 call for D was not verified on the DNA. TRBV3-2 is shown as a pseudogene. The receptor was isolated from a young man who had mild COVID-19 (a few samples of this study predate the infection). Cell type and time point are not known. The CDR3 loop reads CASSRGTGGRNEQFF. CDR3 bases: TGTGCCAGCAGCCGGGGGACAGGGGGCAGGAATGAGCAGTTCTTC.